The 30 T cell receptor beta chains listed next were all sequenced from one sample in a study of cytomegalovirus exposure and HLA in healthy donors. Clones were read by immunoSEQ multiplex PCR, and TCRdb kept only the in-frame ones, dropping some. The sample lists about 120,000 clones, roughly 95% occurring once. The specimen sequenced was PBMCs. The receptors stem from a man aged 18 to 29 in good health and CMV-seronegative.

Of note for this clone: Germline is not matched at one junction end, which may reflect a read error. V and J are TRBV28 and TRBJ1-1, with TRBD1 matching 7 bases. Germline V gene sequence: CDR1 MDHEN, CDR2 SYDVKM. This CDR3 has 16 amino acids. CDR3: CASSYLGAGGNTEAFF. CDR3 bases: TGTGCAAGCAGTTACCTAGGGGCAGGGGGGAACACTGAAGCTTTCTTT.

The CDR3 loop is CASSAARGTEAFF. The CDR3 DNA reads as TGTGCCAGCAGCGCGGCCAGGGGCACTGAAGCTTTCTTT. The chain recombines TRBV7-3 with TRBJ1-1; a possible D gene is TRBD1 (6 bases). The CDR3 covers 13 residues. Per germline, CDR1 SGHTA and CDR2 FQGTGA. V gave up 5 bases and J gave up 4 bases, with 11 bases separating them. Full variable domain (outside the CDR3, taken from reference TRBV7-3 and TRBJ1-1): GAGVSQTPSNKVTEKGKYVELRCDPISGHTALYWYRQSLGQGPEFLIYFQGTGAADDSGLPNDRFFAVRPEGSVSTLKIQRTERGDSAVYLCASSAARGTEAFFGQGTRLTVV.

The chain's CDR3 is CAWSLQETQYF. CDR3 DNA sequence: TGTGCCTGGAGTCTCCAAGAGACCCAGTACTTC. The V gene is TRBV30, the J gene TRBJ2-5; D is unclear. The CDR3 loop spans 11 amino acids. The ends were cut back, 2 bases at V and 1 base at J, with 2 bases in the middle. CDR1 is GTSNPN, CDR2 SVGIG, per germline (reference sequence).

This chain links TRBV5-1 with TRBJ2-1, with TRBD2 matching 8 bases. V shed 4 bases and J 9 bases; nucleotides not matched to a gene: 12. Germline CDR1 SGHRS, CDR2 YFSETQ. This CDR3 spans 15 amino acids. The chain's CDR3 is CASSPPSGSRGEQFF. The DNA for the CDR3 is TGCGCCAGCAGCCCGCCGAGCGGGAGTCGGGGTGAGCAGTTCTTC.

The chain joins TRBV12-5 to TRBJ1-1; D may be TRBD1 (5 bases). The CDR3 is made up of 13 amino acids. Trimming pared 1 base from V and 6 bases from J, leaving 9 bases between. Germline V gene data show CDR1 as LGHNT and CDR2 as FRNRAP. Here the CDR3 reads CASGLAGRAEAFF. The CDR3 nucleotides read TGTGCTAGTGGTTTGGCAGGGAGGGCTGAAGCTTTCTTT.

This chain connects TRBV13 to TRBJ1-5, with 9 bases identical to TRBD1. The ends lost 5 bases at V and 4 bases at J; junction bases unmatched: 6. The germline gives CDR1 PRHDT, CDR2 FYEKMQ (reference sequence). The CDR3 sequence is 15 residues long. The CDR3 spells CASSHRGQGNQPQHF. The DNA for the CDR3 is TGTGCCAGCAGCCACAGGGGGCAAGGTAATCAGCCCCAGCATTTT.

The chain links TRBV9 to TRBJ1-2, with TRBD1 matching 7 bases. Looked up from germline, CDR1 is SGDLS and CDR2 is YYNGEE. The CDR3 runs to 14 residues. J gave up 4 bases and V 5 bases, and 8 bases lay outside the gene matches. CDR3 loop: CASSPGQPFYGYTF. The DNA for the CDR3 is TGTGCCAGCAGTCCGGGACAGCCATTCTATGGCTACACCTTC.

The chain recombines TRBV5-1 with TRBJ1-2; D not resolved. Germline CDR1 is SGHRS and CDR2 is YFSETQ. The CDR3 consists of 12 residues. The germline V and J ends were trimmed by 6 bases and 8 bases, with 14 bases remaining between them. CDR3: CASTDRMGGYTF. The CDR3 nucleotides are TGCGCCAGCACCGATCGTATGGGCGGCTACACCTTC.

This clone appeared once. This chain links TRBV5-4 with TRBJ2-1; 11 bases map to TRBD1. The length of the CDR3 is 15 residues. The V segment lost 4 bases and the J segment 2 bases; nucleotides outside the gene matches: 2. Germline V lookup: CDR1 SGHNT, CDR2 YYREEE (reference sequence). CDR3: CASSLGQGAYNEQFF. CDR3 sequence (DNA): TGTGCCAGCAGCCTGGGACAGGGGGCCTACAATGAGCAGTTCTTC.

The rearrangement joins TRBV27 to TRBJ2-3; 10 nucleotides match TRBD2. J lost 2 bases, V lost 9 bases, and 11 bases had no gene match. The CDR3 is 16 amino acids. Germline CDR1 is MNHEY and CDR2 is SMNVEV (reference sequence). This CDR3 reads CARERTSGPHTDTQYF. In DNA, the CDR3 is TGTGCCAGAGAAAGGACTAGCGGACCACACACAGATACGCAGTATTTT.

Here the CDR3 DNA reads TGCGCCAGCAGCCAAGAGGGCTCGGGCAATCAGCCCCAGCATTTT. Residues: CASSQEGSGNQPQHF. The gene calls are TRBV4-1 and TRBJ1-5; D is undetermined. V dropped 0 bases and J dropped 2 bases, with 8 bases sitting between them. Germline CDR1 reads MGHRA; CDR2 reads YSYEKL. The CDR3 contains 15 residues.

The chain couples TRBV7-8 to TRBJ2-3; possibly TRBD2 for D (9 bases). V lost 5 bases to trimming and J lost 3 bases, with 24 bases between them. Germline-derived CDR1 and CDR2 are SGHVS and FQNEAQ. The CDR3 runs to 18 residues. CDR3 sequence reads: CASSEGTGSGSGTDTQYF. The DNA for the CDR3 is TGTGCCAGCAGCGAGGGGACAGGTAGCGGGAGCGGGACAGATACGCAGTATTTT.

The chain is built from TRBV6-1 and TRBJ2-7, with 12 bases lining up with TRBD2. Losses at the gene ends were 5 bases for V and 6 bases for J; bases not matched to a gene: 5. Germline V gene sequence: CDR1 MNHNS, CDR2 SASEGT. CDR3 length: 14 residues. The CDR3 region has the DNA TGTGCCAGCAGTCTGACTAGCGGGAGTGGCGAGCAGTACTTC. Amino acids: CASSLTSGSGEQYF.

The V gene is TRBV2, the J gene TRBJ2-1; TRBD2 agrees at 11 bases. Germline-derived CDR1 and CDR2 are SNHLY and FYNNEI. The CDR3 extends over 19 amino acids. V shed 7 bases and J 1 base; nucleotides not matched to a gene: 15. The CDR3: CASTAGLTSGSISYNEQFF. The CDR3 DNA reads as TGTGCCAGCACCGCGGGCCTCACTAGCGGGAGTATTTCCTACAATGAGCAGTTCTTC.

The chain links TRBV4-3 to TRBJ1-2, with D uncertain. CDR1 and CDR2 (germline): LGHNA, YSLEER. The CDR3 consists of 14 residues. Between the trimmed V and J ends, which lost 4 bases and 1 base, there was a span of 10 bases. The CDR3 sequence: CASSPRLGNYGYTF. The CDR3 DNA reads as TGCGCCAGCAGCCCTAGATTGGGTAACTATGGCTACACCTTC.

The chain joins TRBV6-5 to TRBJ2-1; the match to TRBD2 covers 8 bases. V dropped 2 bases and J dropped 7; count of bases not matched to a gene: 4. Germline CDR1 MNHEY, CDR2 SVGAGI. This CDR3 is built from 14 residues. The CDR3 loop is CASSYDGRVNEQFF. DNA of the CDR3: TGTGCCAGCAGTTACGACGGGAGGGTAAATGAGCAGTTCTTC.

The chain couples TRBV30 to TRBJ2-7; 8 bases map to TRBD1. The germline V gene encodes CDR1 GTSNPN and CDR2 SVGIG (reference sequence). The CDR3 runs 13 residues. Unmatched junction bases numbered 3, after V lost 4 bases and J lost 1 base. The CDR3, as DNA: TGTGCCTGGACCCGGGACAGGTCCTACGAGCAGTACTTC. Protein product: CAWTRDRSYEQYF.

The chain uses TRBV13 and TRBJ2-1; 8 nucleotides agree with TRBD2. The CDR3 is made up of 14 amino acids. In germline, CDR1 is PRHDT, CDR2 FYEKMQ (reference sequence). With 7 bases clipped from V and 7 bases from J, the junction kept 9 bases outside the gene matches. CDR3 protein: CASIAGGSGNEQFF. CDR3 DNA sequence: TGTGCCAGCATTGCGGGAGGATCTGGGAATGAGCAGTTCTTC.

This chain links TRBV28 with TRBJ1-4, with D perhaps matching TRBD1 (5 bases). CDR3 size: 13 residues. Germline-derived CDR1 and CDR2 are MDHEN and SYDVKM. Trimming took off 2 bases at V and 8 bases at J, with 9 bases between the two ends. CDR3 sequence (DNA): TGTGCCAGCAGTTTAGCAGGGAACGAAAAACTGTTTTTT. It specifies CASSLAGNEKLFF.

The V call is TRBV7-9, the J call TRBJ2-7; 7 bases are shared with TRBD1. The J segment lost 4 bases and the V segment lost 5 bases, leaving 8 bases of the junction unmatched. Germline V gives CDR1 SEHNR, CDR2 FQNEAQ (reference sequence). The CDR3 spans 14 residues. The CDR3 reads CASSARDSPYEQYF. For the CDR3, the DNA is TGTGCCAGCAGCGCTCGGGACAGCCCGTACGAGCAGTACTTC.

This sequence joins TRBV5-1 and TRBJ2-2; D perhaps matches TRBD1 (5 bases). This CDR3 region has 14 residues. V was pared by 4 bases and J by 1 base, with 8 bases between. CDR1 is SGHRS and CDR2 is YFSETQ in the germline V gene. For the CDR3, the DNA is TGCGCCAGCAGCCGTACAGGGAACACCGGGGAGCTGTTTTTT. Amino acids: CASSRTGNTGELFF.

This chain links TRBV4-1 with TRBJ1-2; TRBD1 matches at 7 bases. The J segment lost 2 bases and the V segment lost 4 bases, leaving 4 bases of the junction unmatched. The CDR3 has 14 amino acids. Germline CDR1 reads MGHRA; CDR2 reads YSYEKL. CDR3 sequence reads: CASSPLQGNYGYTF. The CDR3 DNA follows: TGCGCCAGCAGCCCTTTACAGGGGAACTATGGCTACACCTTC.

The chain combines TRBV5-6 with TRBJ2-1; the D gene is possibly TRBD2 (6 bases). Germline assignment: CDR1 SGHDT and CDR2 YYEEEE. The CDR3 totals 17 residues. The V gene lost 2 bases and the J gene lost 8 bases, with 23 bases spanning the gap. The CDR3 coding sequence is TGTGCCAGCAGCTTCTCCTCTATAGCGGCACAGTCCCATGAGCAGTTCTTC. Its translation is CASSFSSIAAQSHEQFF.

This clone appeared a single time. V is TRBV4-2 and J is TRBJ2-7; 10 nucleotides line up with TRBD2. Germline loops: CDR1 LGHNA, CDR2 YNFKEQ. Germline trimming cut 4 bases from V and 2 bases from J; bases unmatched to any gene: 8. The CDR3 loop spans 16 amino acids. CDR3 residues: CASSPSGTSATYEQYF. The DNA of the CDR3 is TGTGCCAGCAGCCCCTCCGGGACTAGCGCTACCTACGAGCAGTACTTC.

The rearrangement uses TRBV10-3 and TRBJ1-5; D gene unclear. Trimming stripped 0 bases from V and 6 bases from J, with 9 bases between. This CDR3 has 14 residues. Per the germline V gene, CDR1 is ENHRY and CDR2 is SYGVKD. This CDR3 reads CAISESMVGQPQHF. The CDR3 region has the DNA TGTGCCATCAGTGAGTCGATGGTCGGTCAGCCCCAGCATTTT.

The chain recombines TRBV28 with TRBJ2-1; 8 nucleotides agree with TRBD2. J lost 4 bases, V lost 10 bases, and 9 bases had no gene match. CDR1 and CDR2 from the germline V gene are MDHEN and SYDVKM. This CDR3 spans 14 amino acids. CDR3 sequence (DNA): TGTGCCACCTTTAGCACTAGCGGTTACAATGAGCAGTTCTTC. Amino acid sequence: CATFSTSGYNEQFF.

Notes on this clone: A much bigger clone sits one base away, suggesting this may be a read error. This sample includes further DNA sequences coding for the same CDR3. The chain recombines TRBV14 with TRBJ2-3, with 8 bases aligning to TRBD1. CDR1 and CDR2 (germline): SGHDN, FVKESK. The CDR3 runs 16 residues. The CDR3 DNA reads TGTGCCAGCAGTCAAGGAGACAGGGGAGGAGCAGATACGCAGTATTTT. Translating gives CASSQGDRGGADTQYF. Supplemented by reference TRBV14 and TRBJ2-3, the full variable domain reads EAGVTQFPSHSVIEKGQTVTLRCDPISGHDNLYWYRRVMGKEIKFLLHFVKESKQDESGMPNNRFLAERTGGTYSTLKVQPAELEDSGVYFCASSQGDRGGADTQYFGPGTRLTVL.

The chain carries TRBV7-3 and TRBJ1-1, with D unresolved. Trimming shortened V by 4 bases and J by 6 bases, and 15 bases separated the two germline ends. Germline CDR1 is SGHTA and CDR2 is FQGTGA. CDR3 length: 14 amino acids. This CDR3 reads CASSSTHLGAEAFF. CDR3 sequence (DNA): TGTGCCAGCAGCTCCACCCACCTGGGCGCTGAAGCTTTCTTT.

CDR3 amino acids: CSVQSGTPNTEAFF. The CDR3 DNA is TGCAGCGTCCAGTCCGGGACACCTAACACTGAAGCTTTCTTT. The chain links TRBV29-1 to TRBJ1-1, with a tentative D call TRBD1 (6 bases). From germline, CDR1 is SQVTM and CDR2 ANQGSEA. Trimming removed 6 bases from V and 2 bases from J, with 16 bases in between. CDR3 length: 14 amino acids.

The gene calls are TRBV11-3 and TRBJ2-7; a possible D gene is TRBD2 (6 bases). The germline gives CDR1 SGHNT, CDR2 YENEEA. CDR3 length equals 14 residues. The germline V and J ends were trimmed by 1 base and 2 bases, with 9 bases remaining between them. The CDR3 sequence: CASSLGGGTYEQYF. The CDR3 DNA reads TGTGCCAGCAGCTTAGGCGGCGGGACCTACGAGCAGTACTTC.